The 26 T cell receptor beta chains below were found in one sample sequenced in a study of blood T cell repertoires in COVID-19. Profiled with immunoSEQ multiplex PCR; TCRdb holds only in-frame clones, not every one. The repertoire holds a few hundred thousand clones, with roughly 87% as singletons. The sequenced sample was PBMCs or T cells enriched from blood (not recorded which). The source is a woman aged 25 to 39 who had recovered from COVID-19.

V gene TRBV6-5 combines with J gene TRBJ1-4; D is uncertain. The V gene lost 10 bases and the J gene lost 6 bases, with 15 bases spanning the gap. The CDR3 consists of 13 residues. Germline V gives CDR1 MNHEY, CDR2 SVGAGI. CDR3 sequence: CATRRRVDEKLFF. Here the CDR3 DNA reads TGTGCCACGCGGAGGAGGGTTGATGAAAAACTGTTTTTT.

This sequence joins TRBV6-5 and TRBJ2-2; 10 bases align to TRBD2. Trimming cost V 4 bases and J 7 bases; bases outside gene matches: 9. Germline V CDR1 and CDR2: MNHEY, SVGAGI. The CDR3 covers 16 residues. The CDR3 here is CASSSLTSGTLGELFF. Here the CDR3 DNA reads TGTGCCAGCAGTTCCCTTACTAGCGGGACCCTCGGGGAGCTGTTTTTT.

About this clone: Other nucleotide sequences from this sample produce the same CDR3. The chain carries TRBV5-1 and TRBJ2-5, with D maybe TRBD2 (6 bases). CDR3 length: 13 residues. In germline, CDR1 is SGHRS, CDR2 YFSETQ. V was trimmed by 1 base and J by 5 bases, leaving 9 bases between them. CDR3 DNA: TGCGCCAGCAGCTTGCGTGGGGGGGAGACCCAGTACTTC. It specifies CASSLRGGETQYF.

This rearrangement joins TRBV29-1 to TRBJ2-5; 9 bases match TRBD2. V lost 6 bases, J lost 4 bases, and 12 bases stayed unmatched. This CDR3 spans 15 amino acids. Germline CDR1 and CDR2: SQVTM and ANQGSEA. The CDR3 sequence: CSVRPSSGAGETQYF. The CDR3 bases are TGCAGCGTCCGTCCATCTAGCGGGGCAGGAGAGACCCAGTACTTC.

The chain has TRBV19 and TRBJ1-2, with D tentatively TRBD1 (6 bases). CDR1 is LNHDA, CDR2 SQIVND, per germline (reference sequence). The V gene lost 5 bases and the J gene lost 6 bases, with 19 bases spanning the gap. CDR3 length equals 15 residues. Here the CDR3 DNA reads TGTGCCAGTAGTTTAGGGACATGGCAGGTGGATGGCTACACCTTC. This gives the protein CASSLGTWQVDGYTF.

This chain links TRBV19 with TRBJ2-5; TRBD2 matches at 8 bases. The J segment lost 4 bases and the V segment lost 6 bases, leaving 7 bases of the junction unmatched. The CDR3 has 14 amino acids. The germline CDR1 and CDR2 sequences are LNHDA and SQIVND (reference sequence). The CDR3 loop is CASRDGREGETQYF. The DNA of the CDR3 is TGTGCCAGTAGGGACGGCCGGGAGGGAGAGACCCAGTACTTC.

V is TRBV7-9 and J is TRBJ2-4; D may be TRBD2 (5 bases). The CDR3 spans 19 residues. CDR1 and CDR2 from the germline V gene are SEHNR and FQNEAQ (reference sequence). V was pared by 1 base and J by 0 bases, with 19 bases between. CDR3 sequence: CASSLELSWRAQAKNIQYF. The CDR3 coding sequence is TGTGCCAGCAGCTTAGAGCTAAGCTGGCGGGCCCAAGCCAAAAACATTCAGTACTTC.

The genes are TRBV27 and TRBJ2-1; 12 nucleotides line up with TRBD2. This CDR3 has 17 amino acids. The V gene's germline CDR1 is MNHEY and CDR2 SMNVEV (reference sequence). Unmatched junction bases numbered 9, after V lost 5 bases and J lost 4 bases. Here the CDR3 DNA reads TGTGCCAGCAGTGTCACGACTAGCGGGAGTAGTTACAATGAGCAGTTCTTC. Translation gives CASSVTTSGSSYNEQFF.

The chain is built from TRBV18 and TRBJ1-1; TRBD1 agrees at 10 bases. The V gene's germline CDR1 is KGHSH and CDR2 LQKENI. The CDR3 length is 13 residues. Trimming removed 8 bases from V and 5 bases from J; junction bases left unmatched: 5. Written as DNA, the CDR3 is TGTGCCAGCGCACGACAGGGGGCAACTGAAGCTTTCTTT. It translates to CASARQGATEAFF.

The CDR3 sequence: CASRDRLAGVDEQFF. The DNA of the CDR3 is TGTGCCAGCAGGGACCGACTAGCGGGGGTCGATGAGCAGTTCTTC. This chain uses TRBV2 with TRBJ2-1; 12 positions match TRBD2. V was pared by 6 bases and J by 8 bases, with 8 bases of the junction left unmatched. Germline CDR1 is SNHLY and CDR2 is FYNNEI. This CDR3 region has 15 residues.

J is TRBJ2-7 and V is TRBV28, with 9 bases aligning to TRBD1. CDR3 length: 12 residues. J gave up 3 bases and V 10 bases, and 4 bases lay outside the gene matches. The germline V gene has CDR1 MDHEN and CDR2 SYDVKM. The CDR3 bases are TGTGCCACCGGGACAGGGTTCTACGAGCAGTACTTC. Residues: CATGTGFYEQYF.

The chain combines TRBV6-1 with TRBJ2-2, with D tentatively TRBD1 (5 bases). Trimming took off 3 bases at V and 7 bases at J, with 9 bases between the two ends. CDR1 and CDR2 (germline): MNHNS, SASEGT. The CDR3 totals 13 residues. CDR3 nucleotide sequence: TGTGCCAGCAGTGAGCAGGGTATCGGGGAGCTGTTTTTT. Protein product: CASSEQGIGELFF.

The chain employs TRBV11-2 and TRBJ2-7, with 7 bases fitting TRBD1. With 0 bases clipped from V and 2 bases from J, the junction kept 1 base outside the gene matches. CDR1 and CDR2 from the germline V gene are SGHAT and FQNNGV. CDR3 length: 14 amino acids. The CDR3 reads CASSLEQGTYEQYF. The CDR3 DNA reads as TGTGCCAGCAGCTTAGAACAGGGGACCTACGAGCAGTACTTC.

This CDR3 is CASSIPRHRGEAFF. DNA of the CDR3: TGTGCCAGTAGTATTCCCCGACACAGGGGGGAAGCTTTCTTT. This chain joins TRBV19 and TRBJ1-1, with 8 bases fitting TRBD1. J was trimmed by 8 bases and V by 3 bases; bases with no gene match: 8. Germline lookup yields CDR1 LNHDA and CDR2 SQIVND (reference sequence). The length of the CDR3 is 14 residues. Together with reference TRBV19 and TRBJ1-1, the CDR3 gives the full variable domain: DGGITQSPKYLFRKEGQNVTLSCEQNLNHDAMYWYRQDPGQGLRLIYYSQIVNDFQKGDIAEGYSVSREKKESFPLTVTSAQKNPTAFYLCASSIPRHRGEAFFGQGTRLTVV.

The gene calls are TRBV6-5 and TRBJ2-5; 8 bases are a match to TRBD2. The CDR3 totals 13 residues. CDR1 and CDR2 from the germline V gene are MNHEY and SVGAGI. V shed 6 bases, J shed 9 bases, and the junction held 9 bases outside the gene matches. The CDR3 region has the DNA TGTGCCAGCAGAACGACTAGCGCGTTCGCCCAGTACTTC. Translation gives CASRTTSAFAQYF.

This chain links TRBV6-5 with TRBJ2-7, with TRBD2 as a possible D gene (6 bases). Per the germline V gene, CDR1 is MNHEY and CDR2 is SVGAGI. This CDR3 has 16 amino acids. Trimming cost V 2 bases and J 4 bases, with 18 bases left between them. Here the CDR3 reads CASSYLLGGDRYEQYF. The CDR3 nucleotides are TGTGCCAGCAGTTACCTGCTGGGAGGCGATAGATACGAGCAGTACTTC.

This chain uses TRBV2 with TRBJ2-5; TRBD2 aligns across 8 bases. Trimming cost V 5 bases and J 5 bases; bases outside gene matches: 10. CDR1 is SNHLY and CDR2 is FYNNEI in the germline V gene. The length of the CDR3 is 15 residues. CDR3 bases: TGTGCCAGCAGTAGGCCGGCGGGGGGCCGGGAGACCCAGTACTTC. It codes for CASSRPAGGRETQYF.

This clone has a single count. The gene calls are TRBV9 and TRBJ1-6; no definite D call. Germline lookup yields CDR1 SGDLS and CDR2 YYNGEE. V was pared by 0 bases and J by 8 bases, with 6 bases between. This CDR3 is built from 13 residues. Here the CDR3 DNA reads TGTGCCAGCAGCGTAGCAGAGGATTCACCCCTCCACTTT. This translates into CASSVAEDSPLHF.

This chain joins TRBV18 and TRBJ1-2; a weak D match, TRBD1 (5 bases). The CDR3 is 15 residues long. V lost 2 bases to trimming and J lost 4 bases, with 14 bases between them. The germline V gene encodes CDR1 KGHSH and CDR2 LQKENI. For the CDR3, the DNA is TGTGCCAGCTCACCAACGGACATGGGCCTCTATGGCTACACCTTC. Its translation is CASSPTDMGLYGYTF.

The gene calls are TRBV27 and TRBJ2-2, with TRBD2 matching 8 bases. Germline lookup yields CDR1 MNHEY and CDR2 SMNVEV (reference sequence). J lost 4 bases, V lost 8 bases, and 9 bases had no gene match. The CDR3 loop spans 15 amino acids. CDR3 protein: CASCGMREATGELFF. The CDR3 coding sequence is TGTGCCAGCTGCGGGATGCGGGAGGCCACCGGGGAGCTGTTTTTT.

Here the CDR3 reads CAIRGLAGSDEQFF. The CDR3 DNA reads TGTGCCATCAGGGGACTAGCGGGAAGCGATGAGCAGTTCTTC. The V call is TRBV10-3, the J call TRBJ2-1; 13 bases line up with TRBD2. Germline V CDR1 and CDR2: ENHRY, SYGVKD. The CDR3 length is 14 residues. With V trimmed by 6 bases and J by 8 bases, 4 bases remained unmatched.

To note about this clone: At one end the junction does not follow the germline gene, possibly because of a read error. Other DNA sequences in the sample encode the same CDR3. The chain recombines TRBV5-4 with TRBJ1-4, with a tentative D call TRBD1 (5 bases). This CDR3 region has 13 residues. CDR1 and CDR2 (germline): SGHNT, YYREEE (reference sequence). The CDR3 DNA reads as TGTGCTAGCAGCCTACCGGGGGGGGAAAAACTGTTTTTT. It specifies CASSLPGGEKLFF. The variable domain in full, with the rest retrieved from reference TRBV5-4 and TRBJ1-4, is ETGVTQSPTHLIKTRGQQVTLRCSSQSGHNTVSWYQQALGQGPQFIFQYYREEENGRGNFPPRFSGLQFPNYSSELNVNALELDDSALYLCASSLPGGEKLFFGSGTQLSVL.

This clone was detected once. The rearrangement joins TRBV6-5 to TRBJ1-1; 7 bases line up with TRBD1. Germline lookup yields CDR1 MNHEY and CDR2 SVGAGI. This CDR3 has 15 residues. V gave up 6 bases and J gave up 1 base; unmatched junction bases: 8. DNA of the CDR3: TGTGCCAGCAGGGCTACCGGGACAGCGAACACTGAAGCTTTCTTT. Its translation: CASRATGTANTEAFF.

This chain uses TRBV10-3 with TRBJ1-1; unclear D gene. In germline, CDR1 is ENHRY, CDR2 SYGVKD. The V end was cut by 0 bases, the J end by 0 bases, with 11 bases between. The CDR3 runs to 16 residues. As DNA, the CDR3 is TGTGCCATCAGTGAGTCGAGAGGGCGGTTGAACACTGAAGCTTTCTTT. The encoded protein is CAISESRGRLNTEAFF.

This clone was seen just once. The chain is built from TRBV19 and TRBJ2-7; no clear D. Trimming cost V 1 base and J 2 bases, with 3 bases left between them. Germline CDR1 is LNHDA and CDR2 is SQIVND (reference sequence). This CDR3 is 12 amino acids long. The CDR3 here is CASSIGTYEQYF. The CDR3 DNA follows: TGTGCCAGTAGTATAGGTACCTACGAGCAGTACTTC. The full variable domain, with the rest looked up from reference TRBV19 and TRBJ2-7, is DGGITQSPKYLFRKEGQNVTLSCEQNLNHDAMYWYRQDPGQGLRLIYYSQIVNDFQKGDIAEGYSVSREKKESFPLTVTSAQKNPTAFYLCASSIGTYEQYFGPGTRLTVT.

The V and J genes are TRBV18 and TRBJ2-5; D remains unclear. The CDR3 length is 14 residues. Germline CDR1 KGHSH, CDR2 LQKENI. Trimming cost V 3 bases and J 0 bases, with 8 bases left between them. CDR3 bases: TGTGCCAGCTCACCCAAGACAAACCAAGAGACCCAGTACTTC. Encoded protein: CASSPKTNQETQYF.